Below are 8 T cell receptor beta chains sequenced from a single sample in a study of blood T cell repertoires in COVID-19. Profiling relied on immunoSEQ multiplex PCR, and the TCRdb table lists in-frame clones only, not all of them. Of 200,000 to 250,000 clones detected, more than 80% appear once; the ten largest clones hold 2% to 3%. The sample comprised peripheral blood. These receptors were obtained from a man aged 25-45 years with COVID-19, enrolled during active disease.

The chain uses TRBV9 and TRBJ2-2, with 7 nucleotides matching TRBD1. V shed 4 bases and J 0 bases; nucleotides not matched to a gene: 9. CDR1 SGDLS and CDR2 YYNGEE come from the germline V gene. The CDR3 totals 17 residues. As DNA, the CDR3 is TGTGCCAGCAGCCCCACGACCGGGACAGCGAACACCGGGGAGCTGTTTTTT. Its protein is CASSPTTGTANTGELFF.

This clone has more than one count but fewer than ten. The chain couples TRBV4-1 to TRBJ1-6; a weak D match, TRBD1 (5 bases). CDR3 length: 18 residues. V was clipped by 1 base and J by 7 bases, with 20 bases between them. The germline CDR1 and CDR2 sequences are MGHRA and YSYEKL. Written as DNA, the CDR3 is TGCGCCAGCAGCCAAGGGACCTTAATACAGGCCAGCAATTCACCCCTCCACTTT. Its translation is CASSQGTLIQASNSPLHF.

The chain employs TRBV4-2 and TRBJ1-1; D possibly corresponds to TRBD1 (6 bases). This CDR3 has 18 amino acids. Per germline, CDR1 LGHNA and CDR2 YNFKEQ. With 2 bases removed from V and 4 bases from J, the gap between germline ends came to 23 bases. This chain's CDR3 is CASSQMRGGLLRGTEAFF. CDR3 DNA sequence: TGTGCCAGCAGCCAAATGCGGGGGGGCCTCCTTCGAGGCACTGAAGCTTTCTTT.

V and J are TRBV28 and TRBJ1-5; D unresolved. Germline assignment: CDR1 MDHEN and CDR2 SYDVKM. This CDR3 region has 14 residues. V was shortened by 6 bases and J by 7 bases, with 16 bases between the two germline ends. The chain's CDR3 is CASSHSPVSQPQHF. The CDR3 DNA reads TGTGCCAGCAGCCACTCCCCCGTTTCCCAGCCCCAGCATTTT.

The rearrangement uses TRBV19 and TRBJ2-7; TRBD1 matches at 8 bases. The CDR3 is 14 amino acids. CDR1 and CDR2 from the germline V gene are LNHDA and SQIVND (reference sequence). V lost 5 bases and J lost 3; bases outside the gene matches: 6. In DNA form, the CDR3 reads TGTGCCAGTAGTTCCCGGGACAGGTACTACGAGCAGTACTTC. As protein: CASSSRDRYYEQYF.

The chain couples TRBV6-5 to TRBJ2-1, with D possibly matching TRBD2 (5 bases). The CDR3 sequence is 12 residues long. Germline values: CDR1 MNHEY, CDR2 SVGAGI. Trimming left V 2 bases short and J 8 bases short, with 7 bases between. CDR3 DNA: TGTGCCAGCAGTTACGAGGGATATGAGCAGTTCTTC. Its translation is CASSYEGYEQFF.

The rearrangement joins TRBV5-1 to TRBJ2-1, with TRBD2 identical over 16 bases. This CDR3 comprises 15 residues. Per the germline V gene, CDR1 is SGHRS and CDR2 is YFSETQ. The J segment lost 12 bases and the V segment lost 4 bases, leaving 7 bases of the junction unmatched. CDR3 sequence reads: CASSTGTSGRAMQFF. CDR3 nucleotide sequence: TGCGCCAGCAGCACCGGGACTAGCGGGAGGGCCATGCAGTTCTTC.

The chain combines TRBV7-2 with TRBJ2-1; D perhaps matches TRBD2 (6 bases). Trimming removed 4 bases from V and 9 bases from J, with 16 bases in between. The CDR3 extends over 14 amino acids. Germline CDR1 reads SGHTA; CDR2 reads FQGNSA. The CDR3 DNA is TGTGCCAGCAGCTCAATGGGGCAGGGAGGTGAGCAGTTCTTC. The encoded protein is CASSSMGQGGEQFF. Filled out from reference TRBV7-2 and TRBJ2-1, the complete variable domain reads GAGVSQSPSNKVTEKGKDVELRCDPISGHTALYWYRQSLGQGLEFLIYFQGNSAPDKSGLPSDRFSAERTGGSVSTLTIQRTQQEDSAVYLCASSSMGQGGEQFFGPGTRLTVL.